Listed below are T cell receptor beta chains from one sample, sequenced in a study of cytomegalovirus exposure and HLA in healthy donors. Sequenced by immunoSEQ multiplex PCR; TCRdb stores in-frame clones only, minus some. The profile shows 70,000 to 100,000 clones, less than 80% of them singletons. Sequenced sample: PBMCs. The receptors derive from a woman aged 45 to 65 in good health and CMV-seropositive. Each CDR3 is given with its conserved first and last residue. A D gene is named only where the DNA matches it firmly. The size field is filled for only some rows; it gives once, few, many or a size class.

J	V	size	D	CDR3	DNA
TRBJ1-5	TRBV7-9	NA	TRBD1	CASSLEGASNQPQHF	TGTGCCAGCAGCTTAGAGGGGGCTAGCAATCAGCCCCAGCATTTT
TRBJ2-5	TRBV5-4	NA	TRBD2	CASSRGESETQYF	TGTGCCAGCAGCCGGGGGGAGTCGGAGACCCAGTACTTC
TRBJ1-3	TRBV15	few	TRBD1	CATSRTGGNTIYF	TGTGCCACCAGCCGGACAGGGGGAAACACCATATATTTT
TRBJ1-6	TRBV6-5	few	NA	CASSYEGDSPLHF	TGTGCCAGCAGTTACGAGGGGGATTCACCCCTCCACTTT
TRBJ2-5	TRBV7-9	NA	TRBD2	CASSRGGGRGETQYF	TGTGCCAGCAGCCGGGGGGGTGGCAGGGGAGAGACCCAGTACTTC
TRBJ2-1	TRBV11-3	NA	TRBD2	CASSLGAGGSNEQFF	TGTGCCAGCAGCTTAGGGGCGGGGGGTTCCAATGAGCAGTTCTTC
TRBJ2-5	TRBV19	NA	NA	CASSIGASGTQYF	TGTGCCAGTAGTATTGGGGCCTCCGGGACCCAGTACTTC
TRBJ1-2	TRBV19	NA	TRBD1	CASSKKPRDSSPGGYTF	TGTGCCAGTAGCAAAAAACCTCGGGACAGCTCACCCGGGGGCTACACCTTC
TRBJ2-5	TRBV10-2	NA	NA	CASRQSQETQYF	TGCGCCAGCAGACAGTCTCAAGAGACCCAGTACTTC
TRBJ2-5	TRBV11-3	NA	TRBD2	CASSTLPGTSGGAPQETQYF	TGTGCCAGCAGCACTCTCCCCGGGACTAGCGGGGGGGCCCCCCAAGAGACCCAGTACTTC
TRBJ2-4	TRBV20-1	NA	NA	CSATGVGIQYF	TGCAGTGCTACCGGGGTTGGCATTCAGTACTTC
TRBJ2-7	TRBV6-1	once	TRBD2	CTSSVQDGTRRAAYEQYF	TGTACCAGCAGTGTCCAGGACGGGACTAGGCGGGCCGCCTACGAGCAGTACTTC
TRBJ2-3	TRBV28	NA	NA	CASSPRGLLTDTQYF	TGTGCCAGCAGTCCACGAGGACTCCTCACAGATACGCAGTATTTT
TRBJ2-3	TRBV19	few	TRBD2	CASSIDAGGGLDTQYF	TGTGCCAGTAGTATAGACGCAGGCGGGGGGCTAGATACGCAGTATTTT
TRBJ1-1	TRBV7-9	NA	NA	CASSLGGLAEAFF	TGTGCCAGCAGCTTAGGGGGACTAGCTGAAGCTTTCTTT
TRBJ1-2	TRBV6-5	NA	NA	CASRLSGNQNYGYTF	TGTGCCAGCAGACTTTCGGGGAACCAAAACTATGGCTACACCTTC
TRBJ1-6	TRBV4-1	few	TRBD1	CASSQVRTGDNSPLHF	TGCGCCAGCAGCCAAGTAAGGACAGGAGATAATTCACCCCTCCACTTT
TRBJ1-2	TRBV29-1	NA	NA	CSVEEAADYGYTF	TGCAGCGTTGAAGAGGCGGCGGACTATGGCTACACCTTC
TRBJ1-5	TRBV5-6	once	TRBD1	CASSFQGARQPQHF	TGTGCCAGCAGCTTCCAGGGGGCGCGTCAGCCCCAGCATTTT
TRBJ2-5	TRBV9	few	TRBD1	CASTTFSGTGFSETQYF	TGTGCCAGCACCACATTCTCCGGGACAGGGTTTTCGGAGACCCAGTACTTC
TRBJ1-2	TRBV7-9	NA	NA	CSSSRPAQGRGYGYTF	TGTTCCAGCAGCCGACCCGCGCAGGGCAGGGGCTATGGCTACACCTTC
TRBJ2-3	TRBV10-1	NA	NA	CASSIPGRGNTQYF	TGCGCCAGCAGTATCCCAGGACGAGGGAATACGCAGTATTTT
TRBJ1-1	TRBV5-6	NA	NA	CASSLPTGNTEAFF	TGTGCCAGCAGCTTACCGACAGGGAACACTGAAGCTTTCTTT
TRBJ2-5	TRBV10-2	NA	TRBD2	CASSVLAGAQYF	TGCGCCAGCAGTGTTCTAGCGGGGGCCCAGTACTTC
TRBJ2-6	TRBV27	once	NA	CASSSTSRGLGSGANVLTF	TGTGCCAGCAGTTCTACCTCCAGGGGTTTGGGCTCTGGGGCCAACGTCCTGACTTTC
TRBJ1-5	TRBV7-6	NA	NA	CASSLGGEQPQHF	TGTGCCAGCAGCTTGGGGGGAGAGCAGCCCCAGCATTTT
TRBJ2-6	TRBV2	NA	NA	CASYQGLSGANVLTF	TGTGCCAGCTATCAGGGGCTGTCTGGGGCCAACGTCCTGACTTTC
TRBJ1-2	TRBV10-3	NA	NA	CAISEPRGANYGYTF	TGTGCCATCAGTGAACCCAGGGGAGCTAACTATGGCTACACCTTC
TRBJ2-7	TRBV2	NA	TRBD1	CASSTIRDRVNEQYF	TGTGCCAGCTCAACGATCCGGGACAGGGTCAACGAGCAGTACTTC
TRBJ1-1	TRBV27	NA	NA	CASRTPRGVGYTEAFF	TGTGCCAGCCGTACCCCCAGGGGCGTCGGATACACTGAAGCTTTCTTT
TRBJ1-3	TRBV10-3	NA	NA	CAISESQGNTIYF	TGTGCCATCAGTGAGTCCCAGGGAAACACCATATATTTT
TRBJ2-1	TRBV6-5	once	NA	CASSGTGGGNEQFF	TGTGCCAGCAGTGGGACAGGCGGGGGCAATGAGCAGTTCTTC
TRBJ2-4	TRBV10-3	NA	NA	CAISESVSETPKNIQYF	TGTGCCATCAGTGAGTCAGTCAGCGAGACCCCCAAAAACATTCAGTACTTC
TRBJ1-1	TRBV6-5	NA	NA	CAIGQKLIAFF	TGTGCCATCGGTCAAAAGTTAATAGCTTTCTTT
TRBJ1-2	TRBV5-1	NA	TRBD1	CASSPGQGHSSYGYTF	TGCGCCAGCAGCCCCGGACAGGGTCATAGTAGCTATGGCTACACCTTC
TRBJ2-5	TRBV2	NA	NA	CASSEGTVTQYF	TGTGCCAGCAGTGAAGGGACTGTAACCCAGTACTTC
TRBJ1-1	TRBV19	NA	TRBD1	CASSNGQGDTEAFF	TGTGCCAGTAGTAACGGACAGGGGGACACTGAAGCTTTCTTT
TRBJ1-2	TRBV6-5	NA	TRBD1	CASSSTPLQGNGYTF	TGTGCCAGCAGCTCAACCCCCTTACAGGGGAATGGCTACACCTTC
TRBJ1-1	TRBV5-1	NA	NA	CASSAILQGTEAFF	TGCGCCAGCAGTGCAATTTTACAGGGCACTGAAGCTTTCTTT
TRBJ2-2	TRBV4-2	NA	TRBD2	CASSGTSGGAGLITGELFF	TGTGCCAGCAGTGGGACTAGCGGGGGGGCCGGTCTTATCACCGGGGAGCTGTTTTTT
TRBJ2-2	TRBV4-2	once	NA	CASSHPNGAGGKVTGELFF	TGTGCCAGCAGCCACCCCAACGGAGCAGGGGGGAAGGTAACCGGGGAGCTGTTTTTT
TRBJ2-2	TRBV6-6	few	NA	CASSYSPLVTGELFF	TGTGCCAGCAGTTACTCCCCTCTTGTAACCGGGGAGCTGTTTTTT
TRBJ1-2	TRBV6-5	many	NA	CASSYDGPGGGYTF	TGTGCCAGCAGTTACGACGGGCCGGGAGGTGGCTACACCTTC
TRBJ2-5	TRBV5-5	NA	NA	CASSFLEGGTQYF	TGTGCCAGCAGCTTTTTAGAAGGGGGGACCCAGTACTTC